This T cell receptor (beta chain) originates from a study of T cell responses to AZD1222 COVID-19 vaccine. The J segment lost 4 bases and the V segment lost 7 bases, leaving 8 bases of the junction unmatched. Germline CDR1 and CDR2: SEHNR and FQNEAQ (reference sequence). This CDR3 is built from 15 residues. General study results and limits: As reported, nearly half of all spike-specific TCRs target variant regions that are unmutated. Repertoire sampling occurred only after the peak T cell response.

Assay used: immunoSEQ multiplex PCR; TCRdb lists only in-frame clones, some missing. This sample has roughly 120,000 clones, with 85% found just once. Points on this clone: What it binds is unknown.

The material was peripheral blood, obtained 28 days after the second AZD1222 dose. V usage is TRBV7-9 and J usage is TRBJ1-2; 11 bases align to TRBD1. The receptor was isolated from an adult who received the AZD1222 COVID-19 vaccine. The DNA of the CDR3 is TGTGCCAGCACCATAACCGGGACAGGGGGCTATGGCTACACCTTC. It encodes CASTITGTGGYGYTF.